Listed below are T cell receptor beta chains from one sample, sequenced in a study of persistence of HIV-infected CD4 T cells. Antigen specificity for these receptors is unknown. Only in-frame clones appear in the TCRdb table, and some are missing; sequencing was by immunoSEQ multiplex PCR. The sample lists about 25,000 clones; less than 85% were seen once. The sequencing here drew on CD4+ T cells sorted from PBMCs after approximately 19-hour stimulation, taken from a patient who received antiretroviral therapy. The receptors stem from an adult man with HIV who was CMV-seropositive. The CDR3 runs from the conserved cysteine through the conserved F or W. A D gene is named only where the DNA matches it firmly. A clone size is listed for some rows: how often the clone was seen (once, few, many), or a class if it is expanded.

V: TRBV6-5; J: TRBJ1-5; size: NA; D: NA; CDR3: CASSTDRNGNQPQHF; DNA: TGTGCCAGCAGTACAGACAGGAATGGCAATCAGCCCCAGCATTTT
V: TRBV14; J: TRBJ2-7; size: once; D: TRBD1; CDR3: CASSPGTGGGYEQYF; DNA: TGTGCCAGCAGTCCCGGGACAGGGGGCGGTTACGAGCAGTACTTC
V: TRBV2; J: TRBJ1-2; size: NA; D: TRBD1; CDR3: CASSPRQGYGYTF; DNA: TGTGCCAGCAGTCCCCGACAGGGCTATGGCTACACCTTC
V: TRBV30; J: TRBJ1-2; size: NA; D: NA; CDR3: CAWSNDPIKDYGYTF; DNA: TGTGCCTGGAGTAATGACCCCATCAAGGACTATGGCTACACCTTC
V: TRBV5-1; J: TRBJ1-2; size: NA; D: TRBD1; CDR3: CASSPGTGKNYGYTF; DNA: TGCGCCAGCAGCCCCGGGACAGGGAAAAACTATGGCTACACCTTC
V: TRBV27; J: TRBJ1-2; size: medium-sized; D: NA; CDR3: CASSLSLHMTGGMGGYTF; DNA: TGTGCCAGCAGTTTATCCCTCCATATGACAGGAGGGATGGGTGGCTACACCTTC
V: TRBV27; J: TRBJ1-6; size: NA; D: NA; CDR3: CASSLSGVNGYNSPLHF; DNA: TGTGCCAGCAGTTTATCGGGGGTTAATGGTTATAATTCACCCCTCCACTTT
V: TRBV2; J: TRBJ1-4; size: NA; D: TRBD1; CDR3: CASSGGQSNEKLFF; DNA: TGTGCCAGCAGTGGGGGACAGTCTAATGAAAAACTGTTTTTT
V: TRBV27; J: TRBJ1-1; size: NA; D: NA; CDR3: CASSLSVRVNTEAFF; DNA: TGTGCCAGCAGTTTATCGGTCAGGGTGAACACTGAAGCTTTCTTT
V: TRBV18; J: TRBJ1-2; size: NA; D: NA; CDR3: CASSGSDRTDTNYGYTF; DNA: TGTGCCAGCTCCGGTTCAGATAGGACAGATACTAACTATGGCTACACCTTC
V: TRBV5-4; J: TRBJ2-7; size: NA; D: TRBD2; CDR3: CASSSPGLAGNEQYF; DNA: TGTGCCAGCAGCTCGCCGGGACTAGCGGGGAACGAGCAGTACTTC
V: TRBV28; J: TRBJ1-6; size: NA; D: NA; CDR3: CASNKSNSPLHF; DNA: TGTGCCAGCAACAAGTCTAATTCACCCCTCCACTTT
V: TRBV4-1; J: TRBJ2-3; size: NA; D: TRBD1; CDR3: CASSRRDSLSADTQYF; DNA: TGCGCCAGCAGCCGTCGGGACAGCTTATCCGCAGATACGCAGTATTTT
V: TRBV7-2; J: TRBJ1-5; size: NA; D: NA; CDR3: CASSGGQVFQPQHF; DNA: TGTGCCAGCAGCGGCGGGCAGGTGTTTCAGCCCCAGCATTTT
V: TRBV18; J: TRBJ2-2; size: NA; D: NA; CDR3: CASSRGGRSGTGELFF; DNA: TGTGCCAGCTCCCGGGGAGGCCGCTCTGGCACCGGGGAGCTGTTTTTT
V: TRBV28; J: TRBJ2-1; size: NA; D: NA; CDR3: CASSLEYNEQFF; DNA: TGTGCCAGCAGTTTAGAGTACAATGAGCAGTTCTTC
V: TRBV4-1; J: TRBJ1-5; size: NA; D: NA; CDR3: CASSPGRSNQPQHF; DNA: TGCGCCAGCAGCCCAGGACGCTCCAATCAGCCCCAGCATTTT
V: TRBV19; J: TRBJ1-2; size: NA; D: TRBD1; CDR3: CASSLSRGRAGYTF; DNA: TGTGCCAGTTCCCTTTCTAGGGGGCGTGCTGGCTACACCTTC
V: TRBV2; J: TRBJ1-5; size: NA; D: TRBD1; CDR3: CASKNEQGALGQPQHF; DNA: TGTGCCAGCAAGAACGAACAGGGGGCGCTTGGTCAGCCCCAGCATTTT
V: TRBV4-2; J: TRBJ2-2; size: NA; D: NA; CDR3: CASSQDLSGSPGELFF; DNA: TGTGCCAGCAGCCAAGATCTGAGTGGGTCCCCCGGGGAGCTGTTTTTT
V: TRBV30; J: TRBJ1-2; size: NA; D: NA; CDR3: CAWSGDYANYGYTF; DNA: TGTGCCTGGAGCGGTGACTATGCTAACTATGGCTACACCTTC
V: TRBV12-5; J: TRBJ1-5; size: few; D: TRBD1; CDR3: CASGRAAGTGGVGNQPQHF; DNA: TGTGCTAGTGGCCGCGCCGCCGGGACAGGGGGCGTCGGTAATCAGCCCCAGCATTTT
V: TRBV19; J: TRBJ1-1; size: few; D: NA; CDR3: CASSIDAGMNTEAFF; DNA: TGTGCCAGTAGTATAGATGCAGGGATGAACACTGAAGCTTTCTTT
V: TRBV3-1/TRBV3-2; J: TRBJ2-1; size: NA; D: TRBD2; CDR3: CASSQRGAGDEQFF; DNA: TGTGCCAGCAGCCAGCGGGGGGCGGGGGATGAGCAGTTCTTC
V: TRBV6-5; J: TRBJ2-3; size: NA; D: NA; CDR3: CASSYGGTQYF; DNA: TGTGCCAGCAGTTACGGCGGTACGCAGTATTTT
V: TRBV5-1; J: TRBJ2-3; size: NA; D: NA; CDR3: CASSLAPARPGGPRGRITDTQYF; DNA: TGCGCCAGCAGCTTGGCCCCCGCAAGACCGGGGGGGCCCAGGGGGCGAATCACAGATACGCAGTATTTT
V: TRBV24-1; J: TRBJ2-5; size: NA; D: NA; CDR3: CATSDSSSAQGETQYF; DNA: TGTGCCACCAGTGATTCTAGTTCAGCCCAGGGGGAGACCCAGTACTTC
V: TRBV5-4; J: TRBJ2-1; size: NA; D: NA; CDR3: CASSLGVVGGEQFF; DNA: TGTGCCAGCAGCTTGGGGGTGGTCGGCGGTGAGCAGTTCTTC
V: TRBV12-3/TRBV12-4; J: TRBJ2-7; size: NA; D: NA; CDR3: CASKGHGPYEQYF; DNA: TGTGCCAGCAAGGGACACGGTCCCTACGAGCAGTACTTC
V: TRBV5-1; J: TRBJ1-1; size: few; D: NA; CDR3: CASSPVREASEAFF; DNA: TGCGCCAGCAGCCCGGTCCGCGAGGCCAGTGAAGCTTTCTTT
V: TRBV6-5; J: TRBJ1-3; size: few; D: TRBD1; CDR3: CASKLYRGPGNTIYF; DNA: TGTGCCAGCAAACTTTACAGGGGCCCTGGAAACACCATATATTTT
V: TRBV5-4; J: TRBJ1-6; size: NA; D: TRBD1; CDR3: CASSSGTDNSYNSPLHF; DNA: TGTGCCAGCAGCTCGGGGACAGATAACTCCTATAATTCACCCCTCCACTTT
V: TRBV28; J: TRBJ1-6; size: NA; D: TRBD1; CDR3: CASSLGDRENSPLHF; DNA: TGTGCCAGCAGTTTGGGGGACAGGGAGAATTCACCCCTCCACTTT
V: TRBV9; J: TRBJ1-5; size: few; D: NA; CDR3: CASSGVRQPQHF; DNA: TGTGCCAGTTCAGGGGTCCGGCAGCCCCAGCATTTT
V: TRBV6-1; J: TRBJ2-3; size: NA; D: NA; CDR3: CASSDRDPLLDTQYF; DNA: TGTGCCAGCAGTGACCGGGACCCCTTACTGGATACGCAGTATTTT
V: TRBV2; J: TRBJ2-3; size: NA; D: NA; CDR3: CASSVATDTQYF; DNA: TGTGCCAGCAGTGTGGCCACAGATACGCAGTATTTT
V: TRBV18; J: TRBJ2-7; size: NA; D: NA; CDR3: CASSQELSQDEQYF; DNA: TGTGCCAGCTCACAGGAATTAAGTCAGGACGAGCAGTACTTC
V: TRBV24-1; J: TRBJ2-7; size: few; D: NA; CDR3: CATSDSDRYEQYF; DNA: TGTGCCACCAGTGATTCTGACAGGTACGAGCAGTACTTC
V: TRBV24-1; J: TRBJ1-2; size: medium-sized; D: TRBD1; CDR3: CATSESDRAYGYTF; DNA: TGTGCCACCAGTGAGTCTGACAGGGCCTATGGCTACACCTTC
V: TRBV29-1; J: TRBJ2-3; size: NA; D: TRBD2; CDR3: CSVEGGAGGRTDTQYF; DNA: TGCAGCGTTGAAGGAGGCGCGGGGGGGCGCACAGATACGCAGTATTTT
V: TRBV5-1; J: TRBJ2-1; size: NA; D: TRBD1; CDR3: CASSPWTGGATYNEQFF; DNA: TGCGCCAGCAGCCCTTGGACAGGTGGGGCTACCTACAATGAGCAGTTCTTC
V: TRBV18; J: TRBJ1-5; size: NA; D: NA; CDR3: CASSPQGSQPQHF; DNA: TGTGCCAGCTCACCACAGGGTAGTCAGCCCCAGCATTTT
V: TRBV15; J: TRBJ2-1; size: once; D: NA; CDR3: CATSSLGPTSSYNEQFF; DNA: TGTGCCACCAGCAGTTTAGGCCCGACTAGCTCCTACAATGAGCAGTTCTTC
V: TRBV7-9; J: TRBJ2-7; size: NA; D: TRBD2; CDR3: CASRQLAGGLEQYF; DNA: TGTGCCAGCAGACAACTAGCGGGGGGCCTCGAGCAGTACTTC
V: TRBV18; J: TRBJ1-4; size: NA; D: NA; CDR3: CASSPRATNEKLFF; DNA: TGTGCCAGCTCACCAAGGGCGACAAATGAAAAACTGTTTTTT
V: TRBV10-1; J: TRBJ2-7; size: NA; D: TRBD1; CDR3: CASSGQGAYEQYF; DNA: TGCGCCAGCAGTGGGCAGGGGGCCTACGAGCAGTACTTC
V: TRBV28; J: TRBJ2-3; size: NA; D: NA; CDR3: CASSLSAMAPDTQYF; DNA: TGTGCCAGCAGTTTATCGGCCATGGCCCCAGATACGCAGTATTTT
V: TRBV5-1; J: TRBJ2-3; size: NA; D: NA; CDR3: CASSLRQGVDTQYF; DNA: TGCGCCAGCAGCTTGCGGCAGGGTGTGGATACGCAGTATTTT
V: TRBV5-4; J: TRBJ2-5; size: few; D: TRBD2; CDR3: CASSNNLAGGAETQYF; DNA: TGTGCCAGCAGCAACAACCTAGCGGGGGGGGCTGAGACCCAGTACTTC
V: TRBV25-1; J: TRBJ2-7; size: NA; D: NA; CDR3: CASSERGYEQYF; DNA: TGTGCCAGCAGTGAAAGGGGTTACGAGCAGTACTTC
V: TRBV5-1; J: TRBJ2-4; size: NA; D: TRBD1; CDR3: CASRPHRGIVDIQYF; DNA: TGCGCCAGCAGACCCCACAGGGGGATTGTAGACATTCAGTACTTC
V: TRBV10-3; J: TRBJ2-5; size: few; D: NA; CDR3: CAISEFQGYQETQYF; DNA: TGTGCCATCAGTGAGTTTCAGGGGTACCAAGAGACCCAGTACTTC